This entry lists 11 T cell receptor beta chains sequenced from one sample in a study of blood T cell repertoires in COVID-19. Some clones are missing from TCRdb's copy, which holds only in-frame ones; the method was immunoSEQ multiplex PCR. The table shows 55,000 to 60,000 clones, with approximately 88% occurring only once. The sequenced material came from peripheral blood. The source is a man aged 70-80 years with active COVID-19.

The CDR3 nucleotides are TGTGCCAGCAACACCGGGACAGGGAGTGAAAAACTGTTTTTT. Translated, it gives CASNTGTGSEKLFF. V is TRBV6-5 and J is TRBJ1-4; 9 bases agree with TRBD1. Germline V gene sequence: CDR1 MNHEY, CDR2 SVGAGI. The CDR3 is made up of 14 amino acids. V lost 7 bases to trimming and J lost 7 bases; unmatched junction nucleotides: 7.

This chain links TRBV14 with TRBJ2-7; possibly TRBD1 for D (6 bases). The germline V and J ends were trimmed by 0 bases and 1 base, with 13 bases remaining between them. Per germline, CDR1 SGHDN and CDR2 FVKESK. The CDR3 totals 16 residues. The CDR3 bases are TGTGCCAGCAGCCAAGATGCAGCCAGGGGATCCTACGAGCAGTACTTC. It encodes CASSQDAARGSYEQYF.

This chain connects TRBV15 to TRBJ2-7, with 12 bases lining up with TRBD2. Germline V lookup: CDR1 LNHNV, CDR2 YYDKDF (reference sequence). This CDR3 is 19 amino acids long. V shed 1 base, J shed 0 bases, and the junction held 10 bases outside the gene matches. CDR3 sequence: CATSRGPGLAGATSYEQYF. The CDR3 bases are TGTGCCACCAGCAGAGGACCGGGACTAGCGGGTGCCACCTCCTACGAGCAGTACTTC.

This clone turned up a few times. V and J are TRBV30 and TRBJ2-7; TRBD1 matches at 10 bases. With V trimmed by 3 bases and J by 5 bases, 10 bases remained unmatched. The germline V gene encodes CDR1 GTSNPN and CDR2 SVGIG (reference sequence). The CDR3 has 15 residues. CDR3 DNA sequence: TGTGCCTGGAGGCGATGGACAGGGGGAGAAAACGAGCAGTACTTC. It is translated as CAWRRWTGGENEQYF.

The genes are TRBV6-5 and TRBJ1-1, with 7 bases lining up with TRBD1. The germline CDR1 and CDR2 sequences are MNHEY and SVGAGI. The trim removed 5 bases at V and 9 bases at J, leaving 9 bases unmatched. The CDR3 is 13 amino acids. CDR3 amino acids: CASSTRDSQKAFF. The CDR3 bases are TGTGCCAGCAGTACCCGGGACAGTCAAAAAGCTTTCTTT.

The genes are TRBV6-9 and TRBJ1-5; 9 bases fit TRBD1. Per germline, CDR1 MNHGY and CDR2 SVAAGI. This CDR3 has 19 amino acids. The V and J ends lost 5 bases and 0 bases, in that order; junction bases with no gene match: 14. CDR3 protein: CASSTPLGTGRYSNQPQHF. The DNA for the CDR3 is TGTGCCAGCAGTACACCCCTAGGGACAGGGAGGTATAGCAATCAGCCCCAGCATTTT.

The sample holds one count of this clone. V gene TRBV7-2 combines with J gene TRBJ2-3; the match to TRBD2 covers 8 bases. Unmatched junction bases numbered 10, after V lost 5 bases and J lost 3 bases. Per germline, CDR1 SGHTA and CDR2 FQGNSA. This CDR3 has 16 residues. The CDR3 spells CASSPEGSGTTDTQYF. The CDR3 nucleotides read TGTGCCAGCAGCCCTGAGGGTAGCGGGACTACAGATACGCAGTATTTT.

This chain uses TRBV7-2 with TRBJ1-4; 7 bases map to TRBD1. This CDR3 spans 15 amino acids. With V trimmed by 1 base and J by 6 bases, 5 bases remained unmatched. Germline lookup yields CDR1 SGHTA and CDR2 FQGNSA. CDR3 region: CASSLGGDSHEKLFF. The CDR3, as DNA: TGTGCCAGCAGCTTAGGAGGGGACAGCCATGAAAAACTGTTTTTT.

This clone has a handful of counts. The chain has TRBV10-1 and TRBJ1-5; 11 bases align to TRBD1. Germline V gene sequence: CDR1 WNHNN, CDR2 SYGVQD (reference sequence). J lost 2 bases, V lost 2 bases, and 2 bases had no gene match. The length of the CDR3 is 16 residues. The CDR3 DNA follows: TGCGCCAGCAGTGAGGGACAGGGGGCGGGCAATCAGCCCCAGCATTTT. Its translation: CASSEGQGAGNQPQHF.

The J gene is TRBJ2-5, the V gene TRBV27; 8 nucleotides agree with TRBD1. Germline lookup yields CDR1 MNHEY and CDR2 SMNVEV (reference sequence). Trimming cost V 0 bases and J 5 bases; bases outside gene matches: 14. This CDR3 comprises 18 residues. Here the CDR3 reads CASSLSRPRTGWGETQYF. The CDR3 bases are TGTGCCAGCAGTTTATCCCGCCCAAGGACAGGGTGGGGCGAGACCCAGTACTTC.

This chain connects TRBV5-1 to TRBJ2-2; TRBD1 might be the D (5 bases). V lost 5 bases and J lost 6, with 11 bases in between. From germline, CDR1 is SGHRS and CDR2 YFSETQ. The CDR3 loop spans 13 amino acids. The DNA of the CDR3 is TGCGCCAGCAGACCAATAGGGGCCGGGGAGCTGTTTTTT. Translating gives CASRPIGAGELFF.